This TCR beta chain is from a study of T-cell memory formation after mild COVID-19. The table lists this clonotype with a few counts. Looked up from germline, CDR1 is SGHRS and CDR2 is YFSETQ. The CDR3 is 14 residues long. With 4 bases removed from V and 2 bases from J, the gap between germline ends came to 7 bases. TCRdb analysed the 5' RACE reads with MiXCR anew, one entry per CDR3 protein. The data contain 50,000 or so distinct CDR3 sequences, 25% to 35% of them singletons. The TCR comes from a young man who had mild COVID-19 (a few samples of this study predate the infection). Cell type and time point are not known. This chain links TRBV5-1 with TRBJ2-6; D gene uncertain. The sample taken for sequencing was PBMCs or a T cell subset sorted from them (not recorded which). CDR3 sequence reads: CASSPYPGANVLTF. DNA for the CDR3: TGCGCCAGCAGCCCATACCCTGGGGCCAACGTCCTGACTTTC.